Each of the 11 T cell receptor beta chains below was sequenced from the same sample in a study of T cells expressing NK-cell markers. Reanalyzing the 5' RACE reads, TCRdb keeps one entry per CDR3 protein, without DNA. The sample totals about 150,000 distinct CDR3 sequences. The sequenced sample consisted of blood T cells: a sorted CD56 or NKG2C T cell subset, CD4+ or CD8+ T cells, or bulk PBMC T cells (not recorded which). The source is a woman in her 50s in good health.

V is TRBV20-1 and J is TRBJ2-2; TCRdb returns TRBD2, unconfirmable since there is no DNA. The CDR3 extends over 16 amino acids. Germline V gene sequence: CDR1 DFQATT, CDR2 SNEGSKA (reference sequence). Here the CDR3 reads CSARDGLAVNTGELFF.

CDR3 sequence reads: CASSPGQFNEQFF. The J gene is TRBJ2-1, the V gene TRBV12-3 or TRBV12-4; TCRdb names TRBD1, which stays unverified in the absence of DNA. This CDR3 has 13 residues.

CDR3 region: CASSQEGVTYEQYF. The chain couples TRBV16 to TRBJ2-7; TCRdb calls TRBD1, which cannot be checked without DNA. CDR3 length: 14 residues. Germline V gene lookup returns CDR1 KGHSY and CDR2 FQNENV.

The chain links TRBV2 to TRBJ1-2; TCRdb returns TRBD1, unconfirmable since there is no DNA. The CDR3 is made up of 15 amino acids. Germline CDR1 SNHLY, CDR2 FYNNEI. The CDR3 spells CASREAPTGEEGYTF.

The chain has TRBV5-1 and TRBJ1-1; as DNA is missing, the TRBD1 call by TCRdb cannot be tested. The germline gives CDR1 SGHRS, CDR2 YFSETQ. There are 16 residues in the CDR3. The CDR3 protein is CASSLQGPGVNTEAFF.

This chain links TRBV7-8 with TRBJ2-4; the TCRdb D gene call, TRBD1, has no DNA to confirm it. This CDR3 is 20 amino acids long. CDR1 is SGHVS, CDR2 FQNEAQ, per germline. The CDR3 protein is CASSHWDRGPRRTAKNIQYF.

The chain is built from TRBV27 and TRBJ2-1; TCRdb lists TRBD1, though no DNA is available to test this call. CDR3 length equals 15 residues. Germline CDR1 and CDR2: MNHEY and SMNVEV (reference sequence). CDR3 region: CASSLAGVRGNEQFF.

The genes are TRBV4-1 and TRBJ2-3; no DNA is available, so the TRBD2 call from TCRdb remains unchecked. This CDR3 region has 18 residues. Germline V CDR1 and CDR2: MGHRA, YSYEKL. CDR3 residues: CASSQDRSGRGSTDTQYF.

V gene TRBV4-1 combines with J gene TRBJ2-7; TCRdb picks TRBD2, but there is no DNA to check that call. CDR3 size: 15 residues. Germline-derived CDR1 and CDR2 are MGHRA and YSYEKL. The CDR3 loop is CASSPREGASYEQYF.

The gene calls are TRBV7-3 and TRBJ1-1; lacking DNA, the TRBD1 call made by TCRdb goes unchecked. This CDR3 is 15 amino acids long. The germline V gene encodes CDR1 SGHTA and CDR2 FQGTGA. CDR3 sequence: CASSLDRRATTEAFF.

The chain has TRBV29-1 and TRBJ1-2; TCRdb gives TRBD1 as the D gene, but with no DNA this cannot be confirmed. The CDR3 sequence is 16 residues long. CDR1 is SQVTM, CDR2 ANQGSEA, per germline. The CDR3 is CSVVSARTGEAYGYTF.